The 32 T cell receptor beta chains in this list originate from one sample, sequenced in a study of regulatory T cells in long-lasting Graves disease. Construction of TCR beta libraries relied on iRepertoire HTBI primers and on Arm-PCR targeting CDR3 regions. One entry per CDR3 protein, called by TCRdb with MiXCR from the multiplex PCR reads. This sample yields 350,000 to 450,000 distinct CDR3 sequences, of which around 17% are seen a single time; roughly 29% belongs to the top ten. Time point specified: newly diagnosed GD, antithyroid drugs for less than 3 months. From PBMCs, RNA was extracted and then used to make the TCR library. The data also belong to a second study, concerning T cells in Graves' hyperthyroidism and ophthalmopathy.

The sample consisted of peripheral blood mononuclear cells (PBMCs), taken at new diagnosis, from a patient treated with antithyroid drugs. The receptors derive from a man aged 35 to 55 with Graves disease.

This clonotype has ten or more counts. CDR3 sequence reads: CASNLDRAYEQYF. As DNA, the CDR3 is TGTGCCAGCAACCTAGACCGGGCCTACGAGCAGTACTTC. The chain couples TRBV2 to TRBJ2-7; D not certain. The CDR3 has 13 amino acids. CDR1 and CDR2 from the germline V gene are SNHLY and FYNNEI. V was clipped by 7 bases and J by 2 bases, with 12 bases between them.

Comment on this clonotype: A much larger clone differs from this one at a single base, so this may be a read error. The V gene is TRBV12-3 or TRBV12-4, the J gene TRBJ1-2, with TRBD1 matching 10 bases. The V gene end was trimmed by 6 bases and the J gene end by 8 bases; junction bases not matched to a gene: 6. The CDR3 runs to 13 residues. CDR3 region: CASSGQGVGGYTF. The DNA of the CDR3 is TGTGCCAGCAGCGGACAGGGGGTAGGAGGCTACACCTTC.

This clonotype was seen at least ten times. The V gene is TRBV3-1, the J gene TRBJ2-5; TRBD2 aligns across 7 bases. After removal of 0 bases from V and 7 bases from J, the junction contained 5 bases not matched to a gene. CDR3 length: 14 residues. Germline CDR1 and CDR2: LGHDT and YNNKEL (reference sequence). CDR3 nucleotides: TGTGCCAGCAGCCAAGATTCCAGGGAGGGGACCCAGTACTTC. This gives the protein CASSQDSREGTQYF.

This clonotype was seen ten or more times. The chain recombines TRBV30 with TRBJ2-3; no definite D call. The ends were cut back, 0 bases at V and 3 bases at J, with 4 bases in the middle. CDR1 and CDR2 (germline): GTSNPN, SVGIG (reference sequence). The CDR3 is 12 amino acids. In DNA form, the CDR3 reads TGTGCCTGGAGTGTCGGAACAGATACGCAGTATTTT. Its translation: CAWSVGTDTQYF. Full variable domain (outside the CDR3, taken from reference TRBV30 and TRBJ2-3): SQTIHQWPATLVQPVGSPLSLECTVEGTSNPNLYWYRQAAGRGLQLLFYSVGIGQISSEVPQNLSASRPQDRQFILSSKKLLLSDSGFYLCAWSVGTDTQYFGPGTRLTVL.

This clonotype was seen ten or more times. This sequence joins TRBV24-1 and TRBJ1-4; 10 bases fit TRBD1. Germline values: CDR1 KGHDR, CDR2 SFDVKD. The CDR3 is 15 amino acids. V was pared by 4 bases and J by 6 bases, with 4 bases of the junction left unmatched. The CDR3 coding sequence is TGTGCCACCAGTGACAGGACAGGGGGTCATGAAAAACTGTTTTTT. It codes for CATSDRTGGHEKLFF.

This clonotype has ten or more counts. The genes are TRBV10-3 and TRBJ2-7; D gene unclear. This CDR3 region has 13 residues. V was shortened by 3 bases and J by 2 bases, with 8 bases between the two germline ends. The V gene's germline CDR1 is ENHRY and CDR2 SYGVKD. CDR3 region: CAISDGPPYEQYF. The CDR3 nucleotides read TGTGCCATCAGTGACGGGCCCCCCTACGAGCAGTACTTC.

This clonotype was observed many times. At one boundary the junction diverges from the germline segment, which might be a read error. J is TRBJ2-3 and V is TRBV5-1, with 14 bases aligning to TRBD2. The CDR3 consists of 16 residues. CDR1 SGHRS and CDR2 YFSETQ come from the germline V gene. CDR3 amino acids: CASSSGLAGGTDTQYF. The CDR3 coding sequence is TGTGCCAGCAGCTCGGGACTAGCGGGGGGCACAGATACGCAGTATTTT. Looking up the rest from reference TRBV5-1 and TRBJ2-3 gives the full variable domain: KAGVTQTPRYLIKTRGQQVTLSCSPISGHRSVSWYQQTPGQGLQFLFEYFSETQRNKGNFPGRFSGRQFSNSRSEMNVSTLELGDSALYLCASSSGLAGGTDTQYFGPGTRLTVL.

This clonotype was found a few times. CDR3 nucleotides: TGTGCCAGCAGTGTCCCCAGTGGCTACACCTTC. It is translated as CASSVPSGYTF. The rearrangement links TRBV2 to TRBJ1-2; D gene uncertain. V lost 4 bases to trimming and J lost 7 bases, with 7 bases between them. The CDR3 spans 11 residues. Germline CDR1 and CDR2: SNHLY and FYNNEI.

In its sample, this clonotype was seen many times. The rearrangement links TRBV5-6 to TRBJ2-7; D could derive from TRBD1 or TRBD2 (6 bases each). Trimming removed 7 bases from V and 3 bases from J, with 17 bases in between. The germline V gene has CDR1 SGHDT and CDR2 YYEEEE. The CDR3 runs to 14 residues. DNA of the CDR3: TGTGCCAGCGCCCGGCGGGACACACACTACGAGCAGTACTTC. This sequence encodes CASARRDTHYEQYF.

This clonotype was seen many times. This chain links TRBV20-1 with TRBJ2-3; TRBD1 matches 11 bases. Germline V CDR1 and CDR2: DFQATT, SNEGSKA (reference sequence). With 7 bases clipped from V and 5 bases from J, the junction kept 5 bases outside the gene matches. The CDR3 covers 13 residues. The CDR3 nucleotides read TGCAGTGGGACCGGGACAGGGGGAGATACGCAGTATTTT. Encoded protein: CSGTGTGGDTQYF.

This clonotype was seen many times. The J gene is TRBJ2-5, the V gene TRBV12-3 or TRBV12-4; 7 positions agree with TRBD1. The CDR3 extends over 15 amino acids. With V trimmed by 5 bases and J by 5 bases, 11 bases remained unmatched. The CDR3 region is CASSPGTAPGETQYF. CDR3 nucleotide sequence: TGTGCCAGCAGTCCGGGGACAGCGCCGGGGGAGACCCAGTACTTC.

In this sample, this clonotype turned up a few times. Just one base apart from a much larger clone, this may be a read error. The chain employs TRBV11-1 and TRBJ2-5; tentative D call: TRBD2 (6 bases). Germline loops: CDR1 SGHAT, CDR2 FQDESV (reference sequence). Trimming shortened V by 1 base and J by 11 bases, and 26 bases separated the two germline ends. The CDR3 length is 17 residues. The CDR3 DNA is TGTGCCAGCAGCTTAGGGGGACTCACACTACTACAATATGAGCAGTACTTC. This gives the protein CASSLGGLTLLQYEQYF.

This clonotype was recorded at least ten times. J is TRBJ1-5 and V is TRBV30; possible D gene TRBD1, 5 bases. V dropped 1 base and J dropped 7 bases, with 11 bases sitting between them. The CDR3 is 13 residues long. CDR1 GTSNPN and CDR2 SVGIG come from the germline V gene (reference sequence). The CDR3 region is CAWSARWGQPQHF. The CDR3 coding sequence is TGTGCCTGGAGTGCCCGGTGGGGGCAGCCCCAGCATTTT.

The chain carries TRBV6-5 and TRBJ2-3, with D unclear. The ends were cut back, 2 bases at V and 0 bases at J, with 9 bases in the middle. Per germline, CDR1 MNHEY and CDR2 SVGAGI. The CDR3 runs 15 residues. CDR3: CASSYSLSSTDTQYF. CDR3 coding DNA: TGTGCCAGCAGTTACAGCCTATCGAGCACAGATACGCAGTATTTT.

This clonotype was found a few times. The genes are TRBV11-3 and TRBJ1-6; a possible D gene is TRBD1 (5 bases). CDR1 and CDR2 (germline): SGHNT, YENEEA. The CDR3 contains 13 residues. Trimming pared 5 bases from V and 7 bases from J, leaving 9 bases between. CDR3 protein: CASSANRNSPLHF. Here the CDR3 DNA reads TGTGCCAGCAGCGCCAACAGGAATTCACCCCTCCACTTT.

This clonotype appeared a single time. The J gene is TRBJ2-2, the V gene TRBV9, with D hard to call. The germline CDR1 and CDR2 sequences are SGDLS and YYNGEE. CDR3 length: 14 residues. Trimming removed 4 bases from V and 1 base from J, with 8 bases in between. The CDR3: CASSPLLNTGELFF. CDR3 nucleotide sequence: TGTGCCAGCAGCCCCTTACTGAACACCGGGGAGCTGTTTTTT. Using reference TRBV9 and TRBJ2-2 for the parts outside the CDR3, the full variable domain is DSGVTQTPKHLITATGQRVTLRCSPRSGDLSVYWYQQSLDQGLQFLIQYYNGEERAKGNILERFSAQQFPDLHSELNLSSLELGDSALYFCASSPLLNTGELFFGEGSRLTVL.

The table lists this clonotype with many counts. The V and J genes are TRBV27 and TRBJ2-1; D perhaps matches TRBD2 (6 bases). Germline V gene sequence: CDR1 MNHEY, CDR2 SMNVEV (reference sequence). The V end was cut by 1 base, the J end by 4 bases, with 20 bases between. The CDR3 consists of 18 residues. The CDR3 DNA sequence: TGTGCCAGCAGTTTATTCTCCGGGACTTCCTATTCTTACAATGAGCAGTTCTTC. Its protein product is CASSLFSGTSYSYNEQFF.

This clonotype was picked up a small number of times. J is TRBJ2-3 and V is TRBV15; D is undetermined. The CDR3 sequence is 14 residues long. From germline, CDR1 is LNHNV and CDR2 YYDKDF (reference sequence). The germline V and J ends were trimmed by 1 base and 2 bases, with 7 bases remaining between them. The CDR3 spells CATSRGRDTDTQYF. Here the CDR3 DNA reads TGTGCCACCAGCAGAGGAAGGGACACAGATACGCAGTATTTT.

This clonotype has a handful of counts. J is TRBJ2-6 and V is TRBV28; weak D call: TRBD2 (7 bases). Germline loops: CDR1 MDHEN, CDR2 SYDVKM. The V end lost 5 bases, the J end lost 4 bases, and 15 bases lay between the germline ends. This CDR3 comprises 16 residues. The CDR3 spells CASSPGGFYGANVLTF. The CDR3 DNA reads as TGTGCCAGCAGTCCGGGGGGCTTTTACGGGGCCAACGTCCTGACTTTC.

This clonotype was detected only once. A single base separates this from a much larger clone, so it may be a read error. The chain employs TRBV6-2 or TRBV6-3 and TRBJ1-1, with D maybe TRBD1 (5 bases). Germline-derived CDR1 and CDR2 are MNHEY and SVGEGT. This CDR3 is built from 15 residues. V was clipped by 0 bases and J by 3 bases, with 11 bases between them. CDR3 nucleotide sequence: TGTGCCAGCAGTTACTCCCAGGGTGGGTACACTGAAGCTTTCTTT. This gives the protein CASSYSQGGYTEAFF.

CDR3 residues: CSVAPTRGNEQFF. The CDR3 bases are TGCAGCGTTGCCCCCACCAGGGGGAATGAGCAGTTCTTC. The rearrangement joins TRBV29-1 to TRBJ2-1; TRBD1 agrees at 7 bases. This CDR3 has 13 residues. After removal of 4 bases from V and 7 bases from J, the junction contained 7 bases not matched to a gene. Germline loops: CDR1 SQVTM, CDR2 ANQGSEA.

This clonotype has ten or more counts. The chain recombines TRBV18 with TRBJ2-5; D may be TRBD1 (5 bases). With 3 bases removed from V and 3 bases from J, the gap between germline ends came to 8 bases. From germline, CDR1 is KGHSH and CDR2 LQKENI. The CDR3 totals 13 residues. This CDR3 reads CASSPRVEETQYF. The CDR3 nucleotides read TGTGCCAGCTCACCCAGGGTAGAAGAGACCCAGTACTTC.

In this sample, this clonotype turned up many times. An end of the junction differs from the germline gene, which may be a read error. V gene TRBV4-1 combines with J gene TRBJ1-2; 7 nucleotides agree with TRBD1. CDR3 size: 15 residues. Germline V lookup: CDR1 MGHRA, CDR2 YSYEKL. The CDR3 DNA sequence: TGTGCCAGCAGCCAAGGACAGGCGCCGAACTATGGCTACACCTTC. Amino acids: CASSQGQAPNYGYTF.

This clonotype showed up many times. The rearrangement joins TRBV7-2 to TRBJ2-7; TRBD2 matches 7 bases. Germline loops: CDR1 SGHTA, CDR2 FQGNSA. The CDR3 is made up of 11 amino acids. The J segment lost 9 bases and the V segment lost 6 bases, leaving 5 bases of the junction unmatched. Here the CDR3 reads CASSTGGRQYF. The CDR3 DNA is TGTGCCAGCAGTACGGGGGGAAGGCAGTACTTC.

The CDR3 sequence: CASSVPGLGLAGDASTDTQYF. In DNA, the CDR3 is TGTGCCAGCAGCGTACCGGGCCTAGGGCTAGCGGGAGACGCTAGCACAGATACGCAGTATTTT. The chain recombines TRBV9 with TRBJ2-3, with 10 bases fitting TRBD2. The germline CDR1 and CDR2 sequences are SGDLS and YYNGEE. V was pared by 1 base and J by 0 bases, with 17 bases of the junction left unmatched. CDR3 length equals 21 residues.

With respect to this clonotype: A read error may account for a junction end that differs from germline. This sequence joins TRBV11-2 and TRBJ1-4; D unresolved. Germline CDR1 SGHAT, CDR2 FQNNGV. The CDR3 is 13 amino acids. In DNA form, the CDR3 reads TGTGCCAGCAGCTTAGAGGTCATTGAAAAACTGTTTTTC. It encodes CASSLEVIEKLFF.

In its sample, this clonotype was seen a few times. This chain uses TRBV5-1 with TRBJ2-1; 12 positions agree with TRBD2. V lost 3 bases, J lost 8 bases, and 6 bases stayed unmatched. The CDR3 contains 15 residues. Germline V gives CDR1 SGHRS, CDR2 YFSETQ. This CDR3 reads CASSYGLAGIHEQFF. The CDR3 nucleotides are TGCGCCAGCAGCTACGGACTAGCGGGGATTCATGAGCAGTTCTTC.

This clonotype has ten or more counts. The V and J genes are TRBV10-3 and TRBJ2-2; D gene unclear. This CDR3 spans 16 amino acids. Between the trimmed V and J ends, which lost 4 bases and 0 bases, there was a span of 12 bases. Germline-derived CDR1 and CDR2 are ENHRY and SYGVKD. In DNA form, the CDR3 reads TGTGCCATCAGTGGGGTGATAGGTCCGAACACCGGGGAGCTGTTTTTT. Translated, it gives CAISGVIGPNTGELFF.

The rearrangement joins TRBV2 to TRBJ1-5; D not certain. The CDR3 length is 12 residues. Trimming removed 2 bases from V and 4 bases from J, with 3 bases in between. CDR1 SNHLY and CDR2 FYNNEI come from the germline V gene. This CDR3 reads CASSEPNQPQHF. CDR3 DNA sequence: TGTGCCAGCAGTGAACCGAATCAGCCCCAGCATTTT.

Only a few counts were recorded for this clonotype. This chain connects TRBV5-1 to TRBJ2-1; possibly TRBD2 for D (7 bases). This CDR3 contains 16 residues. The V end lost 3 bases, the J end lost 4 bases, and 17 bases lay between the germline ends. CDR1 and CDR2 from the germline V gene are SGHRS and YFSETQ. The CDR3 DNA sequence: TGCGCCAGCAGCTGGGCGGGGGCCTACTTATACAATGAGCAGTTCTTC. Protein sequence: CASSWAGAYLYNEQFF.

V gene TRBV7-9 combines with J gene TRBJ2-1, with D perhaps being TRBD1 or TRBD2 (9 bases each). Deletions cut 5 bases from V and 4 bases from J, with 30 bases between. Germline V CDR1 and CDR2: SEHNR, FQNEAQ (reference sequence). This CDR3 is built from 20 residues. The CDR3 is CASSHYRGRGGALPYNEQFF. Written as DNA, the CDR3 is TGTGCCAGCAGCCACTACAGGGGGCGCGGGGGGGCCCTCCCTTACAATGAGCAGTTCTTC. Drawing the rest from reference TRBV7-9 and TRBJ2-1, the complete variable domain is DTGVSQNPRHKITKRGQNVTFRCDPISEHNRLYWYRQTLGQGPEFLTYFQNEAQLEKSRLLSDRFSAERPKGSFSTLEIQRTEQGDSAMYLCASSHYRGRGGALPYNEQFFGPGTRLTVL.

The chain employs TRBV5-1 and TRBJ2-7, with 10 bases identical to TRBD1. V was clipped by 4 bases and J by 4 bases; unmatched bases: 8. The CDR3 covers 15 residues. Germline-derived CDR1 and CDR2 are SGHRS and YFSETQ. CDR3 amino acids: CASSQPGQGIYEQYF. The CDR3 DNA sequence: TGCGCCAGCAGCCAACCGGGACAGGGGATATACGAGCAGTACTTC.